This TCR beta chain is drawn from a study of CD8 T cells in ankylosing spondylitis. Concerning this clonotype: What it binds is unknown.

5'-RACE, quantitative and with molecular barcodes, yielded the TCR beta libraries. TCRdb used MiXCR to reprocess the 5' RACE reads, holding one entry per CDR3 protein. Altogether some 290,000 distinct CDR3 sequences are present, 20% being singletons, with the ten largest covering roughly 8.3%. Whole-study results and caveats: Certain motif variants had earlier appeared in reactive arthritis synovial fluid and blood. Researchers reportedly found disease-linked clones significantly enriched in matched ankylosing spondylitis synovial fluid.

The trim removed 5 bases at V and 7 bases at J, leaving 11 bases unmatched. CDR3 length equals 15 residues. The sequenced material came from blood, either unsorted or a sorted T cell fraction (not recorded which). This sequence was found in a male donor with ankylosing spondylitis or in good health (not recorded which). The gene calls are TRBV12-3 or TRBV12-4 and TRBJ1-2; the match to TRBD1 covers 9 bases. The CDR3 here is CASSHSGQGSGGYTF. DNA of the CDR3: TGTGCCAGCAGTCACTCGGGACAGGGTAGTGGTGGCTACACCTTC.